The next 8 T cell receptor beta chains were all read from a single sample in a study of long-term antiretroviral therapy in people with HIV. It was version v3.0 of the immunoSEQ assay that was run at survey level. The table came from immunoSEQ multiplex PCR; TCRdb's copy has only in-frame clones and leaves some out. The sample includes more than 15,000 clones, roughly 79% seen only once; the top ten take 11%. The sample was unsorted PBMCs, taken 2.3 years after starting antiretroviral therapy. These TCRs come from a woman between 40 and 55 years old with HIV.

The chain links TRBV5-1 to TRBJ2-2; D is possibly TRBD1 (6 bases). Trimming left V 4 bases short and J 3 bases short, with 10 bases between. The CDR3 contains 14 residues. Per the germline V gene, CDR1 is SGHRS and CDR2 is YFSETQ. CDR3 protein: CASSPGHYTGELFF. The CDR3, as DNA: TGCGCCAGCAGCCCGGGACATTACACCGGGGAGCTGTTTTTT.

The chain recombines TRBV18 with TRBJ2-5; D assignment may be TRBD1 or TRBD2 (5 bases each). The J call may be in error: the DNA end matches TRBJ2-7 better. This CDR3 region has 14 residues. Germline CDR1 reads KGHSH; CDR2 reads LQKENI. This CDR3 reads CASSPGALSYEQYF. Here the CDR3 DNA reads TGTGCCAGCTCGCCCGGGGCCCTTTCCTACGAGCAGTACTTC.

V gene TRBV5-5 combines with J gene TRBJ2-3, with D hard to call. Trimming left V 0 bases short and J 5 bases short, with 7 bases between. This CDR3 region has 13 residues. Germline CDR1 and CDR2: SGHKS and YYEKEE (reference sequence). This CDR3 is CASSLEEVDTQYF. CDR3 DNA sequence: TGTGCCAGCAGCTTGGAGGAAGTAGATACGCAGTATTTT.

This chain connects TRBV7-8 to TRBJ2-1; 10 bases agree with TRBD2. V gave up 1 base and J gave up 4 bases; unmatched junction bases: 1. Germline V gene sequence: CDR1 SGHVS, CDR2 FQNEAQ. This CDR3 has 15 residues. CDR3 in amino acids: CASSLGTSGYNEQFF. As DNA, the CDR3 is TGTGCCAGCAGCTTAGGGACTAGCGGATACAATGAGCAGTTCTTC.

The gene calls are TRBV5-1 and TRBJ1-1; possibly TRBD1 for D (6 bases). Germline V gives CDR1 SGHRS, CDR2 YFSETQ. CDR3 size: 16 residues. The ends were cut back, 0 bases at V and 5 bases at J, with 17 bases in the middle. DNA of the CDR3: TGCGCCAGCAGCTTGGACAGGGCGTCATCGTGGACTGAAGCTTTCTTT. Protein: CASSLDRASSWTEAFF.

The chain uses TRBV7-9 and TRBJ2-1; 8 nucleotides align to TRBD1. The V gene's germline CDR1 is SEHNR and CDR2 FQNEAQ (reference sequence). Trimming removed 2 bases from V and 8 bases from J; junction bases left unmatched: 5. CDR3 length: 14 amino acids. The CDR3 is CASSLRGQGDEQFF. CDR3 DNA sequence: TGTGCCAGCAGCTTACGAGGACAGGGCGATGAGCAGTTCTTC.

V is TRBV6-4 and J is TRBJ2-1; D is undetermined. V lost 0 bases and J lost 5, with 11 bases in between. CDR1 is MRHNA, CDR2 SNTAGT, per germline. There are 15 residues in the CDR3. The CDR3 DNA follows: TGTGCCAGCAGTGACTCAGGGAAGGGCAACAATGAGCAGTTCTTC. Its translation: CASSDSGKGNNEQFF.

This clone came up once. This rearrangement joins TRBV7-9 to TRBJ2-3; no reliable D call. Per the germline V gene, CDR1 is SEHNR and CDR2 is FQNEAQ (reference sequence). Trimming shortened V by 1 base and J by 3 bases, and 20 bases separated the two germline ends. The CDR3 covers 18 residues. CDR3 region: CASSLDLGLGLWTDTQYF. The CDR3 region has the DNA TGTGCCAGCAGCTTAGACCTGGGTCTGGGCTTATGGACAGATACGCAGTATTTT.